Shown below are 7 T cell receptor beta chains from a single sample sequenced in a study of blood T cell repertoires in COVID-19. TCRdb keeps only in-frame clones here, not all; method: immunoSEQ multiplex PCR. Of approximately 170,000 clones in the sample, approximately 79% were seen once. The sample taken for sequencing was peripheral blood. Source of these receptors: a woman older than 75 with acute or convalescent COVID-19.

This chain links TRBV2 with TRBJ1-2; TRBD1 is a possible D gene (5 bases). CDR3 length: 15 residues. Germline V CDR1 and CDR2: SNHLY, FYNNEI. V shed 3 bases and J shed 6 bases, with 17 bases lying between them. In DNA, the CDR3 is TGTGCCAGCAGTGATTTCACGGAGGGGCGGAATGGCTACACCTTC. Amino acid sequence: CASSDFTEGRNGYTF.

The chain links TRBV5-1 to TRBJ2-1; D call uncertain. The germline CDR1 and CDR2 sequences are SGHRS and YFSETQ. The length of the CDR3 is 11 residues. V lost 3 bases and J lost 5, with 3 bases in between. CDR3 nucleotide sequence: TGCGCCAGCAGCTATAACAATGAGCAGTTCTTC. It is translated as CASSYNNEQFF. Together with reference TRBV5-1 and TRBJ2-1, the CDR3 gives the full variable domain: KAGVTQTPRYLIKTRGQQVTLSCSPISGHRSVSWYQQTPGQGLQFLFEYFSETQRNKGNFPGRFSGRQFSNSRSEMNVSTLELGDSALYLCASSYNNEQFFGPGTRLTVL.

The rearrangement links TRBV11-2 to TRBJ1-1; 10 nucleotides align to TRBD1. The CDR3 runs 15 residues. Germline V lookup: CDR1 SGHAT, CDR2 FQNNGV. V shed 5 bases and J 5 bases; nucleotides not matched to a gene: 8. The CDR3: CASSRGQGRGTEAFF. CDR3 nucleotide sequence: TGTGCCAGCAGCCGGGGACAGGGGAGGGGGACTGAAGCTTTCTTT.

The chain combines TRBV11-2 with TRBJ1-1, with a possible D match to TRBD1 (5 bases). Germline-derived CDR1 and CDR2 are SGHAT and FQNNGV. The CDR3 has 14 amino acids. Trimming stripped 3 bases from V and 4 bases from J, with 12 bases between. The CDR3: CASSFRRGVTEAFF. The CDR3 nucleotides read TGTGCCAGCAGCTTTCGAAGGGGCGTCACTGAAGCTTTCTTT.

The chain couples TRBV6-4 to TRBJ2-1, with 7 bases matching TRBD1. Germline CDR1 MRHNA, CDR2 SNTAGT. The ends lost 2 bases at V and 7 bases at J; junction bases unmatched: 5. The CDR3 runs to 14 residues. The CDR3 sequence: CASSDPMDRNEQFF. CDR3 bases: TGTGCCAGCAGTGACCCCATGGACAGGAATGAGCAGTTCTTC.

V usage is TRBV19 and J usage is TRBJ2-2, with 11 bases aligning to TRBD2. CDR1 is LNHDA and CDR2 is SQIVND in the germline V gene (reference sequence). The V gene end was trimmed by 4 bases and the J gene end by 5 bases; junction bases not matched to a gene: 6. The CDR3 has 16 residues. CDR3 amino acids: CASSKLAGAGTGELFF. CDR3 bases: TGTGCCAGTAGTAAACTAGCGGGAGCTGGGACCGGGGAGCTGTTTTTT.

V and J are TRBV7-6 and TRBJ1-1, with D maybe TRBD1 (5 bases). Germline-derived CDR1 and CDR2 are SGHVS and FNYEAQ. The CDR3 has 15 residues. V was trimmed by 4 bases and J by 5 bases, leaving 17 bases between them. CDR3 residues: CASSSMAGVTTEAFF. The CDR3 coding sequence is TGTGCCAGCAGCTCAATGGCGGGGGTCACTACTGAAGCTTTCTTT.